The 5 T cell receptor beta chains listed next were all sequenced from one sample in a study of spatial heterogeneity in lung cancer. Stated time point: blood at routine non-recurrence follow-up after resection. Via MiXCR, TCRdb re-called the 5' RACE reads, giving one row per CDR3 protein. The sample yields about 70,000 distinct CDR3 sequences, around 9.3% seen once. Source: PBMCs, taken at follow-up. The receptors shown here come from a female donor with early-stage non-small cell lung cancer.

This clonotype appeared a few times. The chain has TRBV10-3 and TRBJ2-7; 9 bases are shared with TRBD2. The J segment lost 5 bases and the V segment lost 6 bases, leaving 5 bases of the junction unmatched. CDR1 ENHRY and CDR2 SYGVKD come from the germline V gene. The CDR3 has 13 amino acids. This CDR3 is CAIRVAGANEQYF. DNA of the CDR3: TGTGCCATCAGGGTAGCGGGAGCAAACGAGCAGTACTTC.

The sample holds many counts of this clonotype. V usage is TRBV11-2 and J usage is TRBJ2-7, with 8 bases fitting TRBD1. There are 16 residues in the CDR3. Per the germline V gene, CDR1 is SGHAT and CDR2 is FQNNGV. With 3 bases clipped from V and 0 bases from J, the junction kept 7 bases outside the gene matches. The CDR3 nucleotides are TGTGCCAGCAGCTTTCCCACAGGGGGAAACTCCTACGAGCAGTACTTC. It is translated as CASSFPTGGNSYEQYF.

In its sample, this clonotype was seen many times. The chain carries TRBV28 and TRBJ1-1, with a weak D call TRBD1 (6 bases). Germline values: CDR1 MDHEN, CDR2 SYDVKM. Trimming took 7 bases from V and 1 from J, leaving 13 bases between them. There are 14 residues in the CDR3. In DNA, the CDR3 is TGTGCCAGCACCATACAGGGCCCGAACACTGAAGCTTTCTTT. It encodes CASTIQGPNTEAFF.

The genes are TRBV27 and TRBJ2-7; D uncertain. The ends were cut back, 2 bases at V and 4 bases at J, with 12 bases in the middle. The CDR3 length is 14 residues. Germline loops: CDR1 MNHEY, CDR2 SMNVEV (reference sequence). CDR3 region: CASSLGPEGYEQYF. For the CDR3, the DNA is TGTGCCAGCAGTTTAGGTCCAGAAGGGTACGAGCAGTACTTC.

The rearrangement uses TRBV30 and TRBJ2-6, with no clear D. Germline CDR1 reads GTSNPN; CDR2 reads SVGIG (reference sequence). The CDR3 has 14 residues. V was cut by 1 base and J by 0 bases, with 4 bases left in between. For the CDR3, the DNA is TGTGCCTGGAGTGCCCACTCTGGGGCCAACGTCCTGACTTTC. Its translation is CAWSAHSGANVLTF. The variable domain in full, with the rest retrieved from reference TRBV30 and TRBJ2-6, is SQTIHQWPATLVQPVGSPLSLECTVEGTSNPNLYWYRQAAGRGLQLLFYSVGIGQISSEVPQNLSASRPQDRQFILSSKKLLLSDSGFYLCAWSAHSGANVLTFGAGSRLTVL.